Listed below are T cell receptor beta chains from one sample, sequenced in a study of blood T cell repertoires in COVID-19. The method was immunoSEQ multiplex PCR; TCRdb's version includes in-frame clones alone and lacks a portion of them. The repertoire holds approximately 140,000 clones, roughly 80% seen once, with roughly 15% in the top ten. What was sequenced was peripheral blood. These receptors all come from a man between 50 and 59 years old with acute or convalescent COVID-19. The CDR3 runs from the conserved cysteine through the conserved F or W. The D gene is left open where the match is weak. Rows may omit the clone size; those that give it use once, few, many or a size class.

V gene,D gene,J gene,clone size,CDR3 DNA,CDR3 protein
TRBV25-1,TRBD1,TRBJ1-2,many,TGTGCCAGCAGTTCGGACAGGGAATACTATGGCTACACCTTC,CASSSDREYYGYTF
TRBV18,.,TRBJ1-2,.,TGTGCCAGCTCACCTGAGCACTATGGCTACACCTTC,CASSPEHYGYTF
TRBV5-1,.,TRBJ1-4,.,TGCGCCAGCAGCTTAGGGGCAGGGGAAAAACTGTTTTTT,CASSLGAGEKLFF
TRBV4-2,.,TRBJ1-2,.,TGTGCCAGCAGCCAAGATCGGGGGAACTATGGCTACACCTTC,CASSQDRGNYGYTF
TRBV21-1,.,TRBJ2-5,.,TGTGCCAGCAGCAAGATAGGGGGAAGCCAAGAGACCCAGTACTTC,CASSKIGGSQETQYF
TRBV11-2,.,TRBJ1-1,.,TGTGCCAGCAGCTTGAGGAACACTGAAGCTTTCTTT,CASSLRNTEAFF
TRBV4-1,TRBD1,TRBJ1-2,.,TGCGCCAGCAGCCAAGGGACAGGGGGTACCTATGGCTACACCTTC,CASSQGTGGTYGYTF
TRBV5-6,TRBD2,TRBJ2-3,.,TGTGCCAGCAGCTTGGGTGGGACTACCACAGATACGCAGTATTTT,CASSLGGTTTDTQYF
TRBV3-1/TRBV3-2,TRBD1,TRBJ2-2,.,TGTGCCAGCAGCCAAGGGACAGGGTTTGCCGGGGAGCTGTTTTTT,CASSQGTGFAGELFF
TRBV7-6,.,TRBJ2-6,.,TGTGCCAGCAGCTTAGCAGGGGATGGGGCCAACGTCCTGACTTTC,CASSLAGDGANVLTF
TRBV9,TRBD1,TRBJ1-3,.,TGTGCCAGCAGCTCGGGACAGCAATTAGGAAACACCATATATTTT,CASSSGQQLGNTIYF
TRBV5-1,.,TRBJ1-5,.,TGCGCCAGCAGCCTAGAGGCGAATCAGCCCCAGCATTTT,CASSLEANQPQHF
TRBV25-1,.,TRBJ1-3,.,TGTGCCAGCAGGGACGGACTCTCTGGAAACACCATATATTTT,CASRDGLSGNTIYF
TRBV7-9,.,TRBJ2-3,.,TGTGCCAGCAGCTCTAGCACAGATACGCAGTATTTT,CASSSSTDTQYF
TRBV9,.,TRBJ2-2,.,TGTGCCAGCAGCGTAGGGGGACAGAACACCGGGGAGCTGTTTTTT,CASSVGGQNTGELFF
TRBV5-1,TRBD1,TRBJ2-1,.,TGCGCCAGCAGCGAGGACAGGCCCTACAATGAGCAGTTCTTC,CASSEDRPYNEQFF
TRBV14,.,TRBJ1-5,.,TGTGCCAGCAGCCAAGACGAGGGTCAGCCCCAGCATTTT,CASSQDEGQPQHF
TRBV6-5,TRBD1,TRBJ1-2,.,TGTGCCAGCAGTCGTGAAGGGGGCACGGGCTACACCTTC,CASSREGGTGYTF
TRBV7-2,.,TRBJ1-3,few,TGTGCCAGCAGCTTATCCCCACAGAGCTCTGGAAACACCATATATTTT,CASSLSPQSSGNTIYF
TRBV23-1,.,TRBJ1-4,once,TGCGCCAGCAGTCGGGGCAGCCTGAATGAAAAACTGTTTTTT,CASSRGSLNEKLFF
TRBV2,.,TRBJ1-1,.,TGTGCCAGCAGTGCCCAGCGGAACACTGAAGCTTTCTTT,CASSAQRNTEAFF
TRBV2,TRBD1,TRBJ1-1,.,TGTGCCAGCAAGAGGGACAGGGCAACTGAAGCTTTCTTT,CASKRDRATEAFF
TRBV5-1,.,TRBJ1-4,.,TGCGCCAGCAGCTACGGACAAGCAACTAATGAAAAACTGTTTTTT,CASSYGQATNEKLFF
TRBV5-1,TRBD2,TRBJ2-5,.,TGCGCCAGCAGCTTAGCGGGGGCAGGGGAGACCCAGTACTTC,CASSLAGAGETQYF
TRBV3-1/TRBV3-2,.,TRBJ2-7,.,TGTGCCAGCGGGAGACAGGACTCCTACGAGCAGTACTTC,CASGRQDSYEQYF
TRBV19,TRBD2,TRBJ2-3,.,TGTGCCAGTAGTATTCCGGGACTAGCGGGCACAGATACGCAGTATTTT,CASSIPGLAGTDTQYF
TRBV3-1/TRBV3-2,TRBD1,TRBJ1-2,.,TGTGCCAGCAGCCAAGCGGACAGGGGGGGCTATGGCTACACCTTC,CASSQADRGGYGYTF
TRBV5-4,TRBD2,TRBJ2-5,.,TGTGCCAGCAGCTTGCCGGGGGGGCTTCAAGAGACCCAGTACTTC,CASSLPGGLQETQYF
TRBV30,TRBD1,TRBJ1-2,.,TGTGCCTGGGGTGAGACAGGGGCAAACTATGGCTACACCTTC,CAWGETGANYGYTF
TRBV9,TRBD1,TRBJ1-4,.,TGTGCCAGCAGCCCGAAGGGACAGGGGGGAAAACTGTTTTTT,CASSPKGQGGKLFF
TRBV5-1,.,TRBJ1-1,.,TGCGCCAGCAGCTTCCGGGAGGAAACTGAAGCTTTCTTT,CASSFREETEAFF
TRBV21-1,.,TRBJ1-2,.,TGTGCCAGCACGTCCGGACCCTTTACAGGGGATTACTATGGCTACACCTTC,CASTSGPFTGDYYGYTF
TRBV2,TRBD2,TRBJ2-1,.,TGTGCCAGCAAAACCGGGACTAGCGTTCTCACTGAGCAGTTCTTC,CASKTGTSVLTEQFF
TRBV29-1,.,TRBJ1-5,.,TGCAGCGTTTCGGACAGCCTATCACAGCCCCAGCATTTT,CSVSDSLSQPQHF
TRBV5-1,.,TRBJ2-5,.,TGCGCCAGCAGCTTGGCCGTGGGAGTTCAAGAGACCCAGTACTTC,CASSLAVGVQETQYF
TRBV7-2,.,TRBJ2-5,once,TGTGCCAGCAGCCGCTTTCCGCGGCCCCAAGAGACCCAGTACTTC,CASSRFPRPQETQYF
TRBV10-3,.,TRBJ1-2,.,TGTGCCATTGGACAGTCTACTAACTATGGCTACACCTTC,CAIGQSTNYGYTF
TRBV5-1,TRBD1,TRBJ2-5,.,TGCGCCAGCAGCCTTTCCGGGACAGGGGAAGAGACCCAGTACTTC,CASSLSGTGEETQYF
TRBV6-1,.,TRBJ2-7,.,TGTGCCAGCAGTGAAGTCACCCAGGACGAGCAGTACTTC,CASSEVTQDEQYF
TRBV9,.,TRBJ1-1,.,TGTGCCAGCAGCGTTCGGGGGAACACTGAAGCTTTCTTT,CASSVRGNTEAFF
TRBV19,.,TRBJ2-5,few,TGTGCCAGTTCCCGTCAGTACCAAGAGACCCAGTACTTC,CASSRQYQETQYF
TRBV6-1,.,TRBJ1-2,.,TGTGCCAGCAGTGATCCGGGGAGGGGCATGGGCTATGGCTACACCTTC,CASSDPGRGMGYGYTF
TRBV5-8,.,TRBJ1-3,.,TGTGCCAGCAGTGACGGGAACTCTGGAAACACCATATATTTT,CASSDGNSGNTIYF
TRBV7-8,TRBD1,TRBJ1-1,.,TGTGCCAGCAGCTTAGTGCCGCAGGGGGCTCCAAACACTGAAGCTTTCTTT,CASSLVPQGAPNTEAFF
TRBV5-4,.,TRBJ2-1,.,TGTGCCAGCAGCTTGGGGGTCCAGGGGACAAACAATGAGCAGTTCTTC,CASSLGVQGTNNEQFF
TRBV12-3/TRBV12-4,.,TRBJ2-5,.,TGTGCCAGCAGGGCGACAGTCCAAGAGACCCAGTACTTC,CASRATVQETQYF
TRBV5-6,.,TRBJ2-5,.,TGTGCCAGCAGCTTGGAGGGGCCGCAGACCCAGTACTTC,CASSLEGPQTQYF
TRBV5-4,TRBD2,TRBJ2-3,.,TGTGCCAGCAGCTTATCGGGGGGTACCACAGATACGCAGTATTTT,CASSLSGGTTDTQYF
TRBV28,.,TRBJ2-1,.,TGTGCCAGCAGGGAGGGCCTTTGGGGGGAGCAGTTCTTC,CASREGLWGEQFF
TRBV30,TRBD2,TRBJ2-1,.,TGTGCCTGGCTAGCGGGGGGGCCAGGTTACAATGAGCAGTTCTTC,CAWLAGGPGYNEQFF
TRBV2,.,TRBJ2-2,few,TGTGCCAGCAGGGCCTTCGCGGCAGGAGGGGGGGAGCTGTTTTTT,CASRAFAAGGGELFF
TRBV6-4,TRBD1,TRBJ2-2,.,TGTGCCAGCAGTCGGACAGGGATATCTGCCGGGGAGCTGTTTTTT,CASSRTGISAGELFF
TRBV5-4,.,TRBJ2-5,.,TGTGCCAGCAGCAGGGACTGGCAAGAGACCCAGTACTTC,CASSRDWQETQYF